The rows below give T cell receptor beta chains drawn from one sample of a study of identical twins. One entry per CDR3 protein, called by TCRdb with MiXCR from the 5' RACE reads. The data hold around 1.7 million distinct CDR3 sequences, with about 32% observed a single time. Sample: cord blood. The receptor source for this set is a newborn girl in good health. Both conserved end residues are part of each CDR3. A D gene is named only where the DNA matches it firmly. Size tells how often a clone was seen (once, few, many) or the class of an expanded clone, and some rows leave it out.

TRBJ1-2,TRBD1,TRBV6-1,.,TGTGCCAGCAGTGAAATAGGGACAGGATCCGCTGGCTACACCTTC,CASSEIGTGSAGYTF
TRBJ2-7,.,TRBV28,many,TGTGCCAGCAGCTTAGTTACCAGGGGCTACGAGCAGTACTTC,CASSLVTRGYEQYF
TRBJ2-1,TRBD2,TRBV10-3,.,TGTGCCATCTCTCGAGGGGGCGGGGGGGGCTCCTACAATGAGCAGTTCTTC,CAISRGGGGGSYNEQFF
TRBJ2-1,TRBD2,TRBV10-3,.,TGTGCCATCAGTGAGTCTGGGCGGGTATACGGGAGGGAGAGCCACAATGAGCAGTTCTTC,CAISESGRVYGRESHNEQFF
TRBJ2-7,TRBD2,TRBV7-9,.,TGTGCCAGCAGCCCTCAGGGCTTGGGACTAGCGGGAGGTTCCTACGAGCAGTACTTC,CASSPQGLGLAGGSYEQYF
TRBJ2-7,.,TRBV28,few,TGTGCCAGCAGTTTAGAAGACAATGAGCAGTACTTC,CASSLEDNEQYF
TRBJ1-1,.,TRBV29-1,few,TGCAGCGTAACGGGGGCAGGACTTAGTTGGAACACTGAAGCTTTCTTT,CSVTGAGLSWNTEAFF
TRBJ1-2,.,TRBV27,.,TGTGCCAGCAGTTTATCCCCGAACAGGATCTATGGCTACACCTTC,CASSLSPNRIYGYTF
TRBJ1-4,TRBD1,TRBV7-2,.,TGTGCCAGCAGCCGAACCGGGACAGGGACAACTAATGAAAAACTGTTTTTT,CASSRTGTGTTNEKLFF
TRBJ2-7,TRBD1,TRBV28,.,TGTGCCAGCAGTTTATGGGGGACAGGGAACAATGAGCAGTACTTC,CASSLWGTGNNEQYF
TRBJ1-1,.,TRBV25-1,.,TGTGCCAGCAGTGAATTCGAGGGAACAGCTTTCTTT,CASSEFEGTAFF
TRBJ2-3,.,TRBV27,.,TGTGCCAGCAGTTTTGGCTGGGGCAGATGCACAGATACGCAGTATTTT,CASSFGWGRCTDTQYF
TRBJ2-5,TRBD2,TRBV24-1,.,TGTGCCACCAGTGATGTTCTGGGGGGGGAGCAGTACTTC,CATSDVLGGEQYF
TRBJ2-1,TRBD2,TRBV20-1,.,TGCAGTGCTAGTCGACTAGCGGGGTCCTACAATGAGCAGTTCTTC,CSASRLAGSYNEQFF
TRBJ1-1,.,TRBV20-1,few,TGCAGTGCTAGAGATCGACAATACACTGAAGCTTTCTTT,CSARDRQYTEAFF
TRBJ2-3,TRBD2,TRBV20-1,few,TGCAGTGCTAGTAGGGCTAGCGGGAGGACAGATACGCAGTATTTT,CSASRASGRTDTQYF
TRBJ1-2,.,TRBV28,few,TGTGCCAGCAGTTTTCTCAGGGGACAAAACTATGGCTACACCTTC,CASSFLRGQNYGYTF
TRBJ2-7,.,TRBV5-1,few,TGCGCCAGCAGGTATTGGGGTCGCGAGCAGTACTTC,CASRYWGREQYF
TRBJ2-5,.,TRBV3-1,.,TGTGCCAGCAGCCTTTCCCTTAGCGTCAATGAGCAGTACTTC,CASSLSLSVNEQYF
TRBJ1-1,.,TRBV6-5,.,TGTGCCGGCAGCCTCCATTCCCAACCAGGGGACACTGAAGCTTTCTTT,CAGSLHSQPGDTEAFF
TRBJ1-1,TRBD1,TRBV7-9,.,TGTGCCAGCAGCTTACCAGGGGGGGCTCGAGTAGTCACTGAAGCTTTCTTT,CASSLPGGARVVTEAFF
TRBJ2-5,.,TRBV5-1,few,TGCGCCGGCAGAACTAGGAGCCAAGAGACCCAGTACTTC,CAGRTRSQETQYF
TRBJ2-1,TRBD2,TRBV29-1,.,TGCAGCGCCGGGACTAGCGGTTACAATGGGCAGTTCTTC,CSAGTSGYNGQFF
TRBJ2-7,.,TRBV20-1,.,TGCAGTGCTAGAGATAGGCAGGTTTACTACGAGCAGTACTTC,CSARDRQVYYEQYF
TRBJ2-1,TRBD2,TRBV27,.,TGTGCCAGCAGAAGCGGGGGGGCGATCAATGAGCAGTTCTTC,CASRSGGAINEQFF
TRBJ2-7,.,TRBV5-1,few,TGCGCCAGCTTGAAGGTCTCCTACGAGCAGTACTTC,CASLKVSYEQYF
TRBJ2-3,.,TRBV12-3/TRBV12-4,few,TGTGCCAGCAGTTTAGCAGTCGGACCAGATACGCAGTATTTT,CASSLAVGPDTQYF
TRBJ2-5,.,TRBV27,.,TGTGCCAGCAGGCTGGGGGGCCGGGAGACCCAGTACTTC,CASRLGGRETQYF
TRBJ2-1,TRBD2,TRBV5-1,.,TGCGCCAGCAGCCTCTCTAGCGGGAGTTCCTACGAGCAGTTCTTC,CASSLSSGSSYEQFF
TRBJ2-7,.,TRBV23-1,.,TGCGCCAGCAGTCAACATGGGACGGACTCCTACGAGCAGTACTTC,CASSQHGTDSYEQYF
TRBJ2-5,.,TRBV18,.,TGTGCCAACTCAAAATCGGTAGCACAAGAGACCCAGTACTTC,CANSKSVAQETQYF
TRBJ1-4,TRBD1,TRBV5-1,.,TGCGCCAGCAGCTTGGGGGACAGGACTGACGAAAAACTGTTTTTT,CASSLGDRTDEKLFF
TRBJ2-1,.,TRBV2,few,TGTGCCAGCAGGGATATGAACAATGAGCAGTTCTTC,CASRDMNNEQFF
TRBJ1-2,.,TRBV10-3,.,TGTGCCATCAGTGAAGGTCCAGGGAACTATGGCTACACCTTC,CAISEGPGNYGYTF
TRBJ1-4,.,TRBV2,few,TGTGCCAGCAGGACCCCGGAAAAACTGTTTTTT,CASRTPEKLFF
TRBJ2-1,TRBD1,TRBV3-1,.,TGTGCCAGCAGCCAAGGTGCTATAGGGACAGAGTTCTTC,CASSQGAIGTEFF
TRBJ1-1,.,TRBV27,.,TGTGCCAGCAGTTCCGTGCGGGGGTCGGGGAACACTGAAGCTTTCTTT,CASSSVRGSGNTEAFF